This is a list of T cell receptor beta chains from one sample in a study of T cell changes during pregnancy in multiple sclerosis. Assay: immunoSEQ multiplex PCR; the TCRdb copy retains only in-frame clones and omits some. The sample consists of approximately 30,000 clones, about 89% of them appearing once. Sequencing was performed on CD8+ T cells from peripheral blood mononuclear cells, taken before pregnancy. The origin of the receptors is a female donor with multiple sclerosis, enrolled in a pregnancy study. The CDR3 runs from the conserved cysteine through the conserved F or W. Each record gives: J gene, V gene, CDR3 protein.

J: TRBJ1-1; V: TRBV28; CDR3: CASSLQGENTEAFF
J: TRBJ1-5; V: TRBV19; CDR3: CASSIGSGYNQPQHF
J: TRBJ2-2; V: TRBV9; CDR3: CASSPIRGTGRGLFF
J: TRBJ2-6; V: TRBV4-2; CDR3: CASSQDMSSGANVLTF
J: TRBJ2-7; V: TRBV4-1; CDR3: CASSQGPATSEEQYF
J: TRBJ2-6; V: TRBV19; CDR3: CAREHSGANVLTF
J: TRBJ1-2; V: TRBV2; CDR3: CASSERNSYGPYYGYTF
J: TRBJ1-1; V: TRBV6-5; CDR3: CASSPTGAGTEAFF
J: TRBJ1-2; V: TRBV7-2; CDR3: CASSLPGQGYGYTF
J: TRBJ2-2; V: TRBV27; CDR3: CASSQGQDTGELFF
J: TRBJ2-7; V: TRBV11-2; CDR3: CASSFSTGSYEQYF
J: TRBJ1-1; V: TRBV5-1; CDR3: CASSLARAKEMNTEAFF
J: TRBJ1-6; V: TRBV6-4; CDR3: CASSDRPEGSGPLHF
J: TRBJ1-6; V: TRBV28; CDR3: CATFRVGGVGSPLHF
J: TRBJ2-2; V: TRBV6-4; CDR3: CASSLQPRGQGTGELFF
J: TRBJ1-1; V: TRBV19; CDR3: CASKVRENLVEAFF
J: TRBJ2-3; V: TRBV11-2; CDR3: CASTLRDRRTDTQYF
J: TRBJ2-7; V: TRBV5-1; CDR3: CASSEGISYEQYF
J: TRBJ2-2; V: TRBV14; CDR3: CASSPSGGGPGELFF
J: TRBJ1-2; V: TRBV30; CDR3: CAWRGGWVWGYTF
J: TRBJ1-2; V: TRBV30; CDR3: CAWSRPRRNGYTF
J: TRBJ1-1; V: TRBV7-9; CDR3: CASSSRSEQGKTEAFF
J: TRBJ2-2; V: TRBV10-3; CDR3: CAISPLAGGLNTGELFF
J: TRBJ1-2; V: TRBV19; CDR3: CASSIVTGQYLYGYTF
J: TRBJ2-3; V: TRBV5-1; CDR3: CASMIDGRSTDTQYF
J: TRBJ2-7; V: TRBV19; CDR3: CASSPGKTYEQYF
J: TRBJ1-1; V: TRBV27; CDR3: CASSFTGKGNTEAFF
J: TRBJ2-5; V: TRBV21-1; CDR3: CASPGQYETQYF
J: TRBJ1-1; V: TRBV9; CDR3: CASSATGGSEAFF
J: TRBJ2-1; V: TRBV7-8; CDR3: CASSLILDRASYNEQFF
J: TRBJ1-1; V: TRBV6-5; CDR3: CASRLTGGLNTEAFF
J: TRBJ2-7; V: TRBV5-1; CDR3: CASSLAGLEQYF
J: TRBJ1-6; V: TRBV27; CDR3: CASSTTGGGSPLHF
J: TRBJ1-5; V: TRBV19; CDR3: CASSIPSVWSHQPQHF
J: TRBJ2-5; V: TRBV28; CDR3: CASSFTGTAAETQYF
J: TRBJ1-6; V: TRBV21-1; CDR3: CASSNRGCYNSPLHF
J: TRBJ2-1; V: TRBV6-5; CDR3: CASSPGTGPIEQFF
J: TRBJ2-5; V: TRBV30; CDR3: CAWSNPIERLQETQYF
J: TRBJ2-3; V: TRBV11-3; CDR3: CASMAGGSDTQYF
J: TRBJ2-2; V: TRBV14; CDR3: CASSQGTGGFANTGELFF
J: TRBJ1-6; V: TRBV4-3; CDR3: CASSQEGTNNSPLHF
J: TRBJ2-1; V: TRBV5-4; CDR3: CASSPGTGALMWKQFF
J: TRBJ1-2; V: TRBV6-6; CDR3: CASSYQRPAYGYTF
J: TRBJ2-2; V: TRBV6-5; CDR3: CASSYSPGEGTGELFF
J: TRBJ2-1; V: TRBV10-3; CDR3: CAISESVQTYNEQFF
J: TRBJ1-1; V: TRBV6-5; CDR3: CASSYGDRASEAFF